The 21 T cell receptor beta chains presented below share a single source sample, sequenced in a study of T cell changes during pregnancy in multiple sclerosis. Sequenced by immunoSEQ multiplex PCR; TCRdb stores in-frame clones only, minus some. The sample lists fewer than 25,000 clones, around 90% seen once, with around 0.69% in the top ten. The starting material was CD4+ T cells from peripheral blood mononuclear cells, obtained in the third trimester of pregnancy. All receptors derive from a female donor in good health, enrolled as a control in a pregnancy study.

This sequence joins TRBV19 and TRBJ2-5; 8 bases line up with TRBD2. CDR1 is LNHDA, CDR2 SQIVND, per germline (reference sequence). With 7 bases clipped from V and 9 bases from J, the junction kept 19 bases outside the gene matches. This CDR3 comprises 16 residues. Written as DNA, the CDR3 is TGTGCCAGTACGGGCGCTTTCCGGGCCGGGGGGGTGGCCCAGTACTTC. As protein: CASTGAFRAGGVAQYF.

This clone was seen a single time. The V gene is TRBV30, the J gene TRBJ1-5; D remains unclear. The CDR3 consists of 12 residues. V lost 4 bases and J 5 bases, leaving 9 bases between the germline ends. Germline V gene data show CDR1 as GTSNPN and CDR2 as SVGIG (reference sequence). For the CDR3, the DNA is TGTGCCTGGAAGATGGAGGATCAGCCCCAGCATTTT. It is translated as CAWKMEDQPQHF.

This clone is deemed medium-sized (0.01 to 0.1%). This chain links TRBV2 with TRBJ2-7; D remains unclear. Trimming cost V 5 bases and J 3 bases, with 11 bases left between them. The CDR3 extends over 13 amino acids. The germline gives CDR1 SNHLY, CDR2 FYNNEI. The CDR3 nucleotides are TGTGCCAGCAGTAAGCCGTTCGACTACGAGCAGTACTTC. It yields the protein CASSKPFDYEQYF.

V and J are TRBV11-2 and TRBJ1-1; 8 bases align to TRBD1. The germline V gene has CDR1 SGHAT and CDR2 FQNNGV. This CDR3 has 14 residues. The V gene end was trimmed by 6 bases and the J gene end by 1 base; junction bases not matched to a gene: 4. The CDR3 DNA sequence: TGTGCCAGCAGGCGGACAGGGTGGAACACTGAAGCTTTCTTT. Translated, it gives CASRRTGWNTEAFF. Together with reference TRBV11-2 and TRBJ1-1, the CDR3 gives the full variable domain: EAGVAQSPRYKIIEKRQSVAFWCNPISGHATLYWYQQILGQGPKLLIQFQNNGVVDDSQLPKDRFSAERLKGVDSTLKIQPAKLEDSAVYLCASRRTGWNTEAFFGQGTRLTVV.

The chain is built from TRBV7-3 and TRBJ2-2; D may be TRBD2 (6 bases). This CDR3 is 15 amino acids long. Per the germline V gene, CDR1 is SGHTA and CDR2 is FQGTGA. The ends were cut back, 2 bases at V and 3 bases at J, with 10 bases in the middle. CDR3 loop: CASSLGRIYTGELFF. The CDR3 DNA is TGTGCCAGCAGCTTAGGGAGGATATACACCGGGGAGCTGTTTTTT. Using reference TRBV7-3 and TRBJ2-2 for the parts outside the CDR3, the full variable domain is GAGVSQTPSNKVTEKGKYVELRCDPISGHTALYWYRQSLGQGPEFLIYFQGTGAADDSGLPNDRFFAVRPEGSVSTLKIQRTERGDSAVYLCASSLGRIYTGELFFGEGSRLTVL.

Notes on this clone: The conserved final phenylalanine or tryptophan is absent from the CDR3, which likely points to a read error. V gene TRBV15 combines with J gene TRBJ2-7; D might be TRBD1 (5 bases). With 4 bases removed from V and 2 bases from J, the gap between germline ends came to 15 bases. This CDR3 is 15 amino acids long. Germline CDR1 LNHNV, CDR2 YYDKDF (reference sequence). The CDR3: CATSIGAGLTYEQYL. The CDR3 DNA sequence: TGTGCCACCAGCATAGGGGCCGGGCTGACCTACGAGCAGTACCTC.

The chain recombines TRBV7-8 with TRBJ2-1; D may be TRBD1 (6 bases). This CDR3 has 16 residues. V dropped 4 bases and J dropped 4 bases, with 17 bases sitting between them. Germline CDR1 SGHVS, CDR2 FQNEAQ. The CDR3 spells CASSSYRAVGYNEQFF. The CDR3 region has the DNA TGTGCCAGCAGCTCCTACAGGGCCGTTGGGTACAATGAGCAGTTCTTC.

This chain connects TRBV5-4 to TRBJ2-5, with 12 positions matching TRBD2. V dropped 0 bases and J dropped 3; count of bases not matched to a gene: 9. There are 18 residues in the CDR3. Germline V gene lookup returns CDR1 SGHNT and CDR2 YYREEE (reference sequence). The CDR3 DNA sequence: TGTGCCAGCAGCTTGGTTTCGAGACTAGCGGGGGCGAAAGAGACCCAGTACTTC. Its protein product is CASSLVSRLAGAKETQYF.

The chain uses TRBV5-4 and TRBJ1-1, with 8 bases lining up with TRBD1. The CDR3 contains 15 residues. The V gene's germline CDR1 is SGHNT and CDR2 YYREEE (reference sequence). Trimming at V came to 3 bases and at J to 1 base, leaving 5 bases not matched to a gene. The CDR3 coding sequence is TGTGCCAGCAGCTATAACAGGGGGGCGAACACTGAAGCTTTCTTT. Residues: CASSYNRGANTEAFF.

The chain employs TRBV29-1 and TRBJ1-4, with D possibly matching TRBD1 (5 bases). Trimming shortened V by 7 bases and J by 3 bases, and 9 bases separated the two germline ends. This CDR3 has 12 amino acids. Germline V gene data show CDR1 as SQVTM and CDR2 as ANQGSEA. The CDR3 loop reads CSGLGPNEKLFF. CDR3 coding DNA: TGCAGCGGCTTGGGGCCTAATGAAAAACTGTTTTTT.

This chain connects TRBV14 to TRBJ1-1; 11 bases are shared with TRBD1. CDR1 is SGHDN and CDR2 is FVKESK in the germline V gene. The CDR3 is 17 amino acids. The junction had 8 bases not matched to a gene; V was cut back by 1 base and J by 4 bases. The CDR3 sequence: CASSQGLDRGLGTEAFF. CDR3 nucleotides: TGTGCCAGCAGCCAAGGGCTGGACAGGGGGCTGGGCACTGAAGCTTTCTTT. Together with reference TRBV14 and TRBJ1-1, the CDR3 gives the full variable domain: EAGVTQFPSHSVIEKGQTVTLRCDPISGHDNLYWYRRVMGKEIKFLLHFVKESKQDESGMPNNRFLAERTGGTYSTLKVQPAELEDSGVYFCASSQGLDRGLGTEAFFGQGTRLTVV.

The genes are TRBV10-3 and TRBJ1-1; tentative D call: TRBD1 (6 bases). Trimming removed 4 bases at V and 6 bases at J, with 9 bases between. The CDR3 totals 12 residues. CDR1 is ENHRY, CDR2 SYGVKD, per germline. CDR3 sequence reads: CAISGKGAEAFF. The CDR3 coding sequence is TGTGCCATCAGTGGGAAGGGGGCTGAAGCTTTCTTT.

The chain recombines TRBV9 with TRBJ1-3, with TRBD1 as a possible D gene (6 bases). CDR1 SGDLS and CDR2 YYNGEE come from the germline V gene. The CDR3 has 16 amino acids. Trimming took off 4 bases at V and 4 bases at J, with 18 bases between the two ends. In DNA form, the CDR3 reads TGTGCCAGCAGCCCCGACAGGTCAAAGTCCGGAAACACCATATATTTT. Encoded protein: CASSPDRSKSGNTIYF.

This clone was seen a handful of times. V is TRBV6-1 and J is TRBJ1-5; D is undetermined. The V end lost 7 bases, the J end lost 6 bases, and 16 bases lay between the germline ends. Germline V gene sequence: CDR1 MNHNS, CDR2 SASEGT. The CDR3 consists of 14 residues. The CDR3 DNA follows: TGTGCCAGCACCTCAGATGGGGAGTTTCAGCCCCAGCATTTT. It translates to CASTSDGEFQPQHF.

This chain joins TRBV29-1 and TRBJ2-7; 7 nucleotides match TRBD1. The J segment lost 3 bases and the V segment lost 3 bases, leaving 14 bases of the junction unmatched. The CDR3 covers 16 residues. CDR1 SQVTM and CDR2 ANQGSEA come from the germline V gene. CDR3 residues: CSVEEIRQGRSYEQYF. CDR3 DNA: TGCAGCGTTGAGGAAATTCGACAGGGAAGGAGCTACGAGCAGTACTTC.

The rearrangement joins TRBV7-2 to TRBJ2-3; 12 bases align to TRBD2. Germline CDR1 reads SGHTA; CDR2 reads FQGNSA. The junction had 4 bases not matched to a gene; V was cut back by 5 bases and J by 4 bases. This CDR3 is 15 amino acids long. The CDR3, as DNA: TGTGCCAGCAGCATGGGACTAGCGGGTTCAGATACGCAGTATTTT. This codes for CASSMGLAGSDTQYF.

This chain connects TRBV4-1 to TRBJ1-6; D is perhaps TRBD1 (6 bases). V was clipped by 5 bases and J by 8 bases, with 25 bases between them. Germline CDR1 and CDR2: MGHRA and YSYEKL. The CDR3 is made up of 18 amino acids. The CDR3 reads CASSASPGTSAGDSPLHF. In nucleotides, the CDR3 is TGCGCCAGCAGCGCTAGCCCCGGGACATCGGCCGGGGATTCACCCCTCCACTTT.

The chain uses TRBV12-5 and TRBJ1-1, with D possibly matching TRBD1 (6 bases). The V gene lost 5 bases and the J gene lost 5 bases, with 15 bases spanning the gap. The CDR3 totals 14 residues. The germline CDR1 and CDR2 sequences are LGHNT and FRNRAP. The CDR3 is CASGTSGGRTEAFF. The DNA of the CDR3 is TGTGCTAGTGGTACTTCGGGGGGCAGGACTGAAGCTTTCTTT.

The chain couples TRBV5-4 to TRBJ1-3, with a tentative D call TRBD1 (6 bases). The CDR3 spans 17 residues. Germline V lookup: CDR1 SGHNT, CDR2 YYREEE (reference sequence). The V gene lost 3 bases and the J gene lost 4 bases, with 20 bases spanning the gap. The CDR3 DNA sequence: TGTGCCAGCAGCTCCGATTTACAGGGTCTACAAGGAAACACCATATATTTT. This encodes CASSSDLQGLQGNTIYF.

This chain joins TRBV10-3 and TRBJ1-1; tentatively, D is TRBD1 (6 bases). The CDR3 covers 12 residues. Germline V gene sequence: CDR1 ENHRY, CDR2 SYGVKD. Between the trimmed V and J ends, which lost 10 bases and 5 bases, there was a span of 14 bases. The CDR3 here is CATAPQGTEAFF. The CDR3 bases are TGTGCCACCGCCCCCCAGGGGACTGAAGCTTTCTTT.

The gene calls are TRBV7-3 and TRBJ2-3; TRBD2 agrees at 9 bases. CDR3 size: 16 residues. Germline CDR1 reads SGHTA; CDR2 reads FQGTGA. The V gene end was trimmed by 6 bases and the J gene end by 6 bases; junction bases not matched to a gene: 13. The chain's CDR3 is CASSLRGAGGSDTQYF. The CDR3 DNA reads TGTGCCAGCAGTCTCCGCGGAGCGGGAGGATCGGATACGCAGTATTTT.